This T cell receptor (beta chain) was documented in a study of blood T cell repertoires in COVID-19. About the research overall: The analysed material was cDNA or gDNA that came from T cells, B-cell-depleted T cells, or PBMCs.

The germline V gene has CDR1 ENHRY and CDR2 SYGVKD. V shed 6 bases, J shed 1 base, and the junction held 11 bases outside the gene matches. The CDR3 totals 16 residues. This table comes from immunoSEQ multiplex PCR, and its TCRdb copy is limited to in-frame clones, with some not included. The sample comprises 250,000 to 300,000 clones, approximately 90% of which are singletons, and about 2.5% rests with the top ten. J is TRBJ1-1 and V is TRBV10-3; TRBD1 matches at 7 bases. The specimen sequenced was PBMCs or T cells enriched from blood (not recorded which). The sequence came from a woman aged 40 to 50 with acute COVID-19. CDR3 nucleotides: TGTGCCATCAGGGGACAGTCCACCTCGGGGAACACTGAAGCTTTCTTT. Translating it yields CAIRGQSTSGNTEAFF.